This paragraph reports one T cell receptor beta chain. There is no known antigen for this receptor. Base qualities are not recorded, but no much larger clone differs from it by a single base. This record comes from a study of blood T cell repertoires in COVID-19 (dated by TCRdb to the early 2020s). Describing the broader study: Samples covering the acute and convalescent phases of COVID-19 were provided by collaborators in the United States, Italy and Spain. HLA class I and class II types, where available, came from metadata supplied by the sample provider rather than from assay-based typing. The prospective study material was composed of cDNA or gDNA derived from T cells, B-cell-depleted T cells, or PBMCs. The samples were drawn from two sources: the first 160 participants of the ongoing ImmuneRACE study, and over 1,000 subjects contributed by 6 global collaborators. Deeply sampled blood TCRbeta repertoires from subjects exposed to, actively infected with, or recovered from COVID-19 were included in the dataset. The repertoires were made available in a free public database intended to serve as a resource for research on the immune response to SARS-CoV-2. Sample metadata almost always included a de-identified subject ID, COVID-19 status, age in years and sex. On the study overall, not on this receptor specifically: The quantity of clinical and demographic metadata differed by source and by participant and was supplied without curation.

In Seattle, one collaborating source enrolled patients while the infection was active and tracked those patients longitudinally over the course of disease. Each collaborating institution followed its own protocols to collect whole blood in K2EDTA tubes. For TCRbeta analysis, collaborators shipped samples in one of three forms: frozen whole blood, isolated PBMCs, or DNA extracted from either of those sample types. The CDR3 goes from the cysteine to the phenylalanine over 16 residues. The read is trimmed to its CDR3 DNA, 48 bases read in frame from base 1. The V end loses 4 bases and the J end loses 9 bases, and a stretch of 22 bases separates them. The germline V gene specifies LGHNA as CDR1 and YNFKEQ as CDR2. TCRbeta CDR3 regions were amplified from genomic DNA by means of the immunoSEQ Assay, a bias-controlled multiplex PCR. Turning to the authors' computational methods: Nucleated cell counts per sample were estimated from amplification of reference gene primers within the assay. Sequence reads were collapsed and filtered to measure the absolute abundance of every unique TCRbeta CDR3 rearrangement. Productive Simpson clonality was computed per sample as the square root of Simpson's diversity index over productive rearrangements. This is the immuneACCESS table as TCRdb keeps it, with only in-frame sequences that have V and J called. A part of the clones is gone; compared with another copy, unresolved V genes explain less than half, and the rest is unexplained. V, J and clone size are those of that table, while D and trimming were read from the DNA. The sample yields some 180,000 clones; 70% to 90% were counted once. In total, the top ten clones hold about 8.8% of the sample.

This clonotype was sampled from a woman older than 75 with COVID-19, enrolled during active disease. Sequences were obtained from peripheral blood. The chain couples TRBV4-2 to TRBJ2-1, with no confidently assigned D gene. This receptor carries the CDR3 CASSPSNSVRAGEQFF. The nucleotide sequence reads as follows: TGTGCCAGCAGCCCGTCGAATAGTGTGCGAGCTGGTGAGCAGTTCTTC.